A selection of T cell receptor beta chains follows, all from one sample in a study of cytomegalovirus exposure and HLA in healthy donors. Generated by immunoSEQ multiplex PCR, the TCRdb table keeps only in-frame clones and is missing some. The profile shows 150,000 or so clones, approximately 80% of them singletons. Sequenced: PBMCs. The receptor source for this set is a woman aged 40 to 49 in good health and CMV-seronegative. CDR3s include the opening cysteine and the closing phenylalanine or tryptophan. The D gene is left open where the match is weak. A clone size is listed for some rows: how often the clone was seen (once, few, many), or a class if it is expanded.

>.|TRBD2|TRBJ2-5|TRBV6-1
TGTGCCAGCAGTGAGGGGGGGGGCCAAGAGACCCAGTACTTC
CASSEGGGQETQYF
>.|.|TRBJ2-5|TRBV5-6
TGTGCCAGCAGCTTGAATCGAGGGGAGACCCAGTACTTC
CASSLNRGETQYF
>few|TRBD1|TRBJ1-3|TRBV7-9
TGTGCCAGCAGCGGGACAGGGGGCTATGGTGGAAACACCATATATTTT
CASSGTGGYGGNTIYF
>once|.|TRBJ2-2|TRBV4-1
TGCGCCAGCAGCCAAGGGGGCGGGGTTACCGGGGAGCTGTTTTTT
CASSQGGGVTGELFF
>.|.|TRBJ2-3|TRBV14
TGTGCCAGCAGCCAAGTGGGCAGGGCGCTGCCAGATACGCAGTATTTT
CASSQVGRALPDTQYF
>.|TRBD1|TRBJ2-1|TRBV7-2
TGTGCCAGCAGCTTACGTATTGGCGCTCGGTCAGGGGGTCTCAATGAGCAGTTCTTC
CASSLRIGARSGGLNEQFF
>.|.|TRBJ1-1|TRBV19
TGTGCCAGTAGTATCGAGATGAACACTGAAGCTTTCTTT
CASSIEMNTEAFF
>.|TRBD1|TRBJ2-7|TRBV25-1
TGTGCCAGCAGTGGAAACAGGGGGCGCTTCTACGAGCAGTACTTC
CASSGNRGRFYEQYF
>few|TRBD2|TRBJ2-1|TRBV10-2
TGCGCCAGCAGCTTAACGGGGGGGGGTTACAATGAGCAGTTCTTC
CASSLTGGGYNEQFF
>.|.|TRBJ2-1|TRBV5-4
TGTGCCAGCAGCTTTTCGGGGAGTCCTCACAATGAGCAGTTCTTC
CASSFSGSPHNEQFF
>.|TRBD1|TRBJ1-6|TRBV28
TGTGCCACCAGAGGGTACGGGACAGGGGTTTCACCCCTCCACTTT
CATRGYGTGVSPLHF
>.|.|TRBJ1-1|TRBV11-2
TGTGCCAGCAGCCCACGGACACGGCCTGAAGTAGCTTTCTTT
CASSPRTRPEVAFF
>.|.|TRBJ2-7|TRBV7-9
TGTGCCAGCAGCGGGAGCGGATACGAGCAGTACTTC
CASSGSGYEQYF
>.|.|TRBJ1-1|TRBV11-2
TGTGCCAGCAGCTTACGGGGGGCAGGGAACACTGAAGCTTTCTTT
CASSLRGAGNTEAFF
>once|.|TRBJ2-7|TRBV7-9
TGTGCCAGCAGTCAAATCGGCGGGATTACGTACGAGCAGTACTTC
CASSQIGGITYEQYF
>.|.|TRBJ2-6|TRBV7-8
TGTGCCAGCAGCTTAGGGAGCTCTGGGGCCAACGTCCTGACTTTC
CASSLGSSGANVLTF
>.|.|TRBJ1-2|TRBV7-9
TGTTCCAGCAGCTTAGATCACGGTTTCTGCACCTTC
CSSSLDHGFCTF
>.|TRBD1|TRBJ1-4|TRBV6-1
TGTGCCAGCAGTGCTCTGGGACAGACTAGACCTTCAACTAATGAAAAACTGTTTTTT
CASSALGQTRPSTNEKLFF
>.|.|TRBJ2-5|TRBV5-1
TGCGCCAGCAGCTCCACCCGGGAGACCCAGTACTTC
CASSSTRETQYF
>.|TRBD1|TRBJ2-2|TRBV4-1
TGCGCCAGCAGGCGACAGGGTACCGGGGAGCTGTTTTTT
CASRRQGTGELFF
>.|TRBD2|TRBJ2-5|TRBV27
TGTGCCAGCGCCACTAGCGGGAGTTTCCAAGAGACCCAGTACTTC
CASATSGSFQETQYF
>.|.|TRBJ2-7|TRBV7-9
TGTGCCAGCAGCTCCGCGGGGACTACCCCCAGGGGCGAGCAGTACTTC
CASSSAGTTPRGEQYF
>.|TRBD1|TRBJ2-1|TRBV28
TGTGCCAGCAGCCGGACAGGGGGGTCCTACAATGAGCAGTTCTTC
CASSRTGGSYNEQFF
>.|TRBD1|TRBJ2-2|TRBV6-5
TGTGCCAGCAGTACGGACAGGTTGGGCGGGGAGCTGTTTTTT
CASSTDRLGGELFF
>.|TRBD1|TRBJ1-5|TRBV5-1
TGCGCCAGCAGCTTGGCCGGGACAGGGCGCGGGGTACTGAGCAATCAGCCCCAGCATTTT
CASSLAGTGRGVLSNQPQHF
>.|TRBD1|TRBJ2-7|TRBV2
TGTGCCAGCAGTGACGGGGACAGATTAACCTACGAGCAGTACTTC
CASSDGDRLTYEQYF
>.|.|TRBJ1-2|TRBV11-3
TGTGCCAGCAGCGGACAGTATGGCTACACCTTC
CASSGQYGYTF
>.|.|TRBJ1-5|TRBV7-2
TGTGCCAGCAGCCCTTCGAGTGGGCTTCGCAATCAGCCCCAGCATTTT
CASSPSSGLRNQPQHF
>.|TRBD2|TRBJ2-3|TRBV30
TGTGCCTCCGTGGGGGGGAGCACAGATACGCAGTATTTT
CASVGGSTDTQYF
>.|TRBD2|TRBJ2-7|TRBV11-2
TGTGCCAGCAGAAAAGGCGGGAGATTGTACGAGCAGTACTTC
CASRKGGRLYEQYF
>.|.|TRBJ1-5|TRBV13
TGTGCCAGCAGCCATACCGGACAGCGTGGCAACAATCAGCCCCAGCATTTT
CASSHTGQRGNNQPQHF
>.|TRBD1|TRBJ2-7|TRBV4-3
TGCGCCAGCAGCCGTTCGACAGGGTGGGAGCAGTACTTC
CASSRSTGWEQYF
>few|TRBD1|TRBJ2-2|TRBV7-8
TGTGCCAGCAGCCCAACGACAGGGGTTACCGGGGAGCTGTTTTTT
CASSPTTGVTGELFF
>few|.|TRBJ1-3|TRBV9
TGTGCCAGCAGTCGTCGCGGCACCTTGGCTGGAAACACCATATATTTT
CASSRRGTLAGNTIYF
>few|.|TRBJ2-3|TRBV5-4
TGTGCCAGCAGCTTGGGTACAGGGCGGACAGATACGCAGTATTTT
CASSLGTGRTDTQYF
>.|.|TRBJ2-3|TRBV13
TGTGCCAGCAGCTTAAAATCCTACCGCACAGATACGCAGTATTTT
CASSLKSYRTDTQYF
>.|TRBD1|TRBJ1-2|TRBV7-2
TGTGCCAGCAGCTTAGCGCCGATTTCGACAGGGGGAAACTATGGCTACACCTTC
CASSLAPISTGGNYGYTF
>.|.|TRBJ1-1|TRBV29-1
TGCAGCGTTAGCGCGGGGGGAGACACTGAAGCTTTCTTT
CSVSAGGDTEAFF
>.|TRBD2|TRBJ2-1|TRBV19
TGTGCCAGTAGTACGTCCGGGTTAGCGGGAGCCCTGGGTGAGCAGTTCTTC
CASSTSGLAGALGEQFF
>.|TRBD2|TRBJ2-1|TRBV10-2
TGCGCCAGCAAAGAGTTGCAGCGGGGGGACAATGAGCAGTTCTTC
CASKELQRGDNEQFF
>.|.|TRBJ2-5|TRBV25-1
TGTGCCAGCATTGATCTCAGGGGCGAAGAGACCCAGTACTTC
CASIDLRGEETQYF
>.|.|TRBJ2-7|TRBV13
TGTGCCAGCAGCTTAGTGGGCCCCTACGAGCAGTACTTC
CASSLVGPYEQYF
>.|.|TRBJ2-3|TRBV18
TGTGCCAGCTCACCAGAGAGCCCGGATACGCAGTATTTT
CASSPESPDTQYF
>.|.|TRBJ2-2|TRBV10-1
TGCGCCAGCAGTGGGCTCCCGGGGGAGCTGTTTTTT
CASSGLPGELFF
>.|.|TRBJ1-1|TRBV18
TGTGCCAGCTCACCATCTGCAGGCCTGTCTGAAGCTTTCTTT
CASSPSAGLSEAFF
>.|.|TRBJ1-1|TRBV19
TGTGCCAGTAGCCACTACCCGGGACAAATGAACACTGAAGCTTTCTTT
CASSHYPGQMNTEAFF
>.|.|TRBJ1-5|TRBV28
TGTGCCAGCAGTTGGCAGGGCGGAGTTCAGCCCCAGCATTTT
CASSWQGGVQPQHF
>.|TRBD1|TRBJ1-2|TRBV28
TGTGCCAGCAGCGACAGGGCCTATGGCTACACCTTC
CASSDRAYGYTF
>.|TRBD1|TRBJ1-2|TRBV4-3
TGCGCCAGCAGCCGGGTTACAGGGGCTAACTATGGCTACACCTTC
CASSRVTGANYGYTF
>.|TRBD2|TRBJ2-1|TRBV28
TGTGCCAGCAGTTTAGGACTAGCGGGAGTCGGGGGTTACAATGAGCAGTTCTTC
CASSLGLAGVGGYNEQFF
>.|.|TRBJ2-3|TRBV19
TGTGCCAGTAGTACCAGCGCAGGGGTTGGAGATACGCAGTATTTT
CASSTSAGVGDTQYF
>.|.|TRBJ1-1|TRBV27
TGTGCCAGCAGTTTCGTGGGTAGGGGCGGCCTTCTTGAAGCTTTCTTT
CASSFVGRGGLLEAFF
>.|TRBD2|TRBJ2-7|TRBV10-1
TGCGATTCAGAGGGCGGGCCGGGGGGGGGCTCCTACGAGCAGTACTTC
CDSEGGPGGGSYEQYF
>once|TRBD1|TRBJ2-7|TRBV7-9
TGTGCCAGCACCGGACAGGGAAACTCCGAGCAGTACTTC
CASTGQGNSEQYF